What follows describes a single T cell receptor beta chain. Its specificity is not known. These data are taken from a study of CD8 T cells in ankylosing spondylitis. Study-wide findings and caveats: Blood of patients with ankylosing spondylitis appeared to be characterized by a TCR beta motif of seven or eight highly homologous variants. In reactive arthritis synovial fluid and blood, some motif variants had been reported before. As reported, disease-linked clones showed significant enrichment in matched ankylosing spondylitis synovial fluid.

Using quantitative 5'-RACE with molecular barcodes, the authors made TCR beta libraries. Using its own MiXCR run on the 5' RACE reads, TCRdb lists one record per CDR3 protein. The table lists around 250,000 distinct CDR3 sequences, over 15% of them singletons. Germline assignment: CDR1 DFQATT and CDR2 SNEGSKA (reference sequence). V lost 0 bases to trimming and J lost 1 base; unmatched junction nucleotides: 8. This CDR3 comprises 17 residues. The source is a male donor with ankylosing spondylitis or in good health (not recorded which). Sequencing was carried out using blood, either unsorted or a sorted T cell fraction (not recorded which). This chain uses TRBV20-1 with TRBJ2-1; 8 bases fit TRBD2. CDR3 residues: CSARDANSGISYNEQFF. For the CDR3, the DNA is TGCAGTGCTAGAGATGCTAATAGCGGGATTTCCTACAATGAGCAGTTCTTC.